The entry that follows covers one T cell receptor beta chain sequence. Its antigen remains unknown. Extracted RNA was reverse transcribed into cDNA, the sequencing template. Sequenced by immunoSEQ multiplex PCR; TCRdb stores in-frame clones only, minus some. This table holds under 200,000 clones, 60% to 75% found once. The record originates from a study of CD8+ T cells in alopecia areata. Findings and caveats of the study: Throughout tofacitinib, many expanded lesional clones continued to persist in scalp and blood. Normal skin contains resident alphabeta T cells, and these are also sequenced in scalp samples.

This CDR3 is 14 amino acids long. V lost 6 bases, J lost 0 bases, and 10 bases lay in between. Germline CDR1 SGHVS, CDR2 FQNEAQ. The sample's treatment: oral pan-JAK inhibitor, 5-10 mg twice daily. CD4+ and CD8+ T cells were sorted from PBMCs stained for CD3, CD4 and CD8. This receptor was identified in a human donor with alopecia areata. J is TRBJ2-3 and V is TRBV7-8; no reliable D call. Sequenced material: CD4+ T cells sorted from blood, taken at week 24, from a patient treated with tofacitinib. The CDR3: CASSHKSSTDTQYF. The DNA for the CDR3 is TGTGCCAGCAGTCACAAGAGTAGCACAGATACGCAGTATTTT.